The 9 T cell receptor beta chains below all came from one sample that was sequenced in a study of cytomegalovirus exposure and HLA in healthy donors. The study ran its PCR with 60 Vbeta and 13 Jbeta primers. The data were produced by immunoSEQ multiplex PCR, yet TCRdb's version contains in-frame clones alone and is incomplete. Across 150,000 to 200,000 clones, the top ten clones capture 0.75% to 0.85% of the sample. Sequenced material: PBMCs. These receptors all stem from a woman aged 18-29 years in good health and CMV-seropositive.

The genes are TRBV10-1 and TRBJ2-3; D not certain. Germline CDR1 WNHNN, CDR2 SYGVQD (reference sequence). V lost 1 base to trimming and J lost 4 bases, with 12 bases between them. This CDR3 contains 15 residues. CDR3 region: CASSEFGDLADTQYF. In DNA, the CDR3 is TGCGCCAGCAGTGAGTTCGGTGATCTGGCAGATACGCAGTATTTT.

The gene calls are TRBV4-1 and TRBJ2-2, with 12 bases fitting TRBD2. The germline gives CDR1 MGHRA, CDR2 YSYEKL. Trimming took 8 bases from V and 4 from J; bases not matched to a gene: 5. The CDR3 spans 15 residues. Here the CDR3 reads CASGMGLAGTGELFF. CDR3 DNA: TGCGCCAGCGGGATGGGACTAGCGGGCACCGGGGAGCTGTTTTTT.

The chain joins TRBV10-3 to TRBJ2-2; TRBD2 matches at 8 bases. CDR1 ENHRY and CDR2 SYGVKD come from the germline V gene. The CDR3 has 16 amino acids. Losses at the gene ends were 7 bases for V and 7 bases for J; bases not matched to a gene: 14. Here the CDR3 reads CAITTGLAGGVGELFF. The CDR3 DNA sequence: TGTGCCATCACAACTGGACTAGCCGGAGGTGTCGGGGAGCTGTTTTTT.

V gene TRBV2 combines with J gene TRBJ2-7, with TRBD2 matching 10 bases. V lost 6 bases to trimming and J lost 3 bases; unmatched junction nucleotides: 2. In germline, CDR1 is SNHLY, CDR2 FYNNEI. The CDR3 consists of 13 residues. The CDR3 bases are TGTGCCAGCAGGGGGACTAGCGTCTACGAGCAGTACTTC. Residues: CASRGTSVYEQYF.

The chain uses TRBV11-2 and TRBJ1-1; the D gene is possibly TRBD1 (5 bases). V lost 4 bases and J 1 base, leaving 19 bases between the germline ends. CDR1 and CDR2 (germline): SGHAT, FQNNGV. This CDR3 contains 17 residues. CDR3 nucleotide sequence: TGTGCCAGCAGCTCACCCCGTGGGGGGGGGAGGAACACTGAAGCTTTCTTT. Translation gives CASSSPRGGGRNTEAFF.

The chain recombines TRBV6-1 with TRBJ2-7, with TRBD2 matching over 11 bases. This CDR3 region has 13 residues. The V segment lost 4 bases and the J segment 6 bases; nucleotides outside the gene matches: 2. Germline CDR1 MNHNS, CDR2 SASEGT. CDR3 coding DNA: TGTGCCAGCAGTGCCCTAGCGGGAGGCGAGCAGTACTTC. It codes for CASSALAGGEQYF.

A remark on this clone: A junction boundary mismatches the germline segment, possibly from a read error. V and J are TRBV11-3 and TRBJ2-2; perhaps TRBD2 as D (5 bases). The CDR3 consists of 17 residues. The V gene's germline CDR1 is SGHNT and CDR2 YENEEA. CDR3 region: CASNLTPGTRGTGELFF. Here the CDR3 DNA reads TGTGCCAGCAACTTAACTCCGGGAACAAGAGGGACCGGGGAGCTGTTTTTT. Full variable domain (rest looked up from reference TRBV11-3 and TRBJ2-2): EAGVVQSPRYKIIEKKQPVAFWCNPISGHNTLYWYLQNLGQGPELLIRYENEEAVDDSQLPKDRFSAERLKGVDSTLKIQPAELGDSAVYLCASNLTPGTRGTGELFFGEGSRLTVL.

The V call is TRBV5-4, the J call TRBJ2-7; D gene uncertain. V lost 0 bases, J lost 5 bases, and 3 bases lay in between. This CDR3 is 11 amino acids long. Germline V gives CDR1 SGHNT, CDR2 YYREEE (reference sequence). In DNA, the CDR3 is TGTGCCAGCAGCTTGGCCGACGAGCAGTACTTC. It translates to CASSLADEQYF.

The rearrangement links TRBV5-1 to TRBJ2-2; 7 bases agree with TRBD1. This CDR3 spans 14 amino acids. Trimming removed 5 bases from V and 5 bases from J; junction bases left unmatched: 6. Germline CDR1 SGHRS, CDR2 YFSETQ. The CDR3 spells CASSRDRETGELFF. In DNA, the CDR3 is TGCGCCAGCAGTCGGGACAGAGAAACCGGGGAGCTGTTTTTT.